This T cell receptor beta chain was obtained from a study of blood T cell repertoires in COVID-19. Sequenced by immunoSEQ multiplex PCR; TCRdb stores in-frame clones only, minus some. The sample records more than 400,000 clones, around 85% being singletons. This clone was detected only a few times. Sequenced sample: peripheral blood. This TCR derives from a human donor in a cohort sampled during active COVID-19.

This CDR3 reads CASSRDSQETQYF. The CDR3 bases are TGTGCCAGCAGTAGGGACAGCCAAGAGACCCAGTACTTC. V usage is TRBV12-3 or TRBV12-4 and J usage is TRBJ2-5, with 7 bases identical to TRBD1. CDR3 size: 13 residues. The J segment lost 1 base and the V segment lost 5 bases, leaving 1 base of the junction unmatched.